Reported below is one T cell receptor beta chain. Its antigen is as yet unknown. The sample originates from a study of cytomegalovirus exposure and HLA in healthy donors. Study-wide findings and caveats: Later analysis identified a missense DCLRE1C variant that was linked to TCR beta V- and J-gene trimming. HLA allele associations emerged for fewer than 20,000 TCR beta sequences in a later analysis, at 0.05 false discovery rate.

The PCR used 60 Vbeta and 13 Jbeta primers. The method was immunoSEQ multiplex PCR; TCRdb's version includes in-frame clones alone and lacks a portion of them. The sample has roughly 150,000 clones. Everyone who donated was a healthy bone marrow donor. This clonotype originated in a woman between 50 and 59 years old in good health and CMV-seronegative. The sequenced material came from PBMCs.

The CDR3: CASSVWGGGRGGETQYF. CDR3 nucleotides: TGTGCCAGCAGCGTATGGGGTGGCGGGAGGGGGGGTGAGACCCAGTACTTC. The chain employs TRBV2 and TRBJ2-5; 9 positions agree with TRBD2. This CDR3 contains 17 residues. Trimming at V came to 6 bases and at J to 5 bases, leaving 16 bases not matched to a gene. CDR1 is SNHLY and CDR2 is FYNNEI in the germline V gene.